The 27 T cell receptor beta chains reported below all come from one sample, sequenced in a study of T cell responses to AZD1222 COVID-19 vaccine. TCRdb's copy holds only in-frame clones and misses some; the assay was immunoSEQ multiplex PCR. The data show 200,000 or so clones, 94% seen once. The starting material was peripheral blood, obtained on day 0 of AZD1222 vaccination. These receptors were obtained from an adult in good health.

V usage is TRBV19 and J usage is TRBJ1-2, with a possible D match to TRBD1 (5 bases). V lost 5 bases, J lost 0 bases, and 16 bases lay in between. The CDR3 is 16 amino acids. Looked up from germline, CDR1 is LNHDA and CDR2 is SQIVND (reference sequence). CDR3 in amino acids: CASSQGTGLTNYGYTF. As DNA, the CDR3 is TGTGCCAGTAGTCAAGGGACGGGGTTGACTAACTATGGCTACACCTTC. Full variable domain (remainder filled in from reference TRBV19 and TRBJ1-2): DGGITQSPKYLFRKEGQNVTLSCEQNLNHDAMYWYRQDPGQGLRLIYYSQIVNDFQKGDIAEGYSVSREKKESFPLTVTSAQKNPTAFYLCASSQGTGLTNYGYTFGSGTRLTVV.

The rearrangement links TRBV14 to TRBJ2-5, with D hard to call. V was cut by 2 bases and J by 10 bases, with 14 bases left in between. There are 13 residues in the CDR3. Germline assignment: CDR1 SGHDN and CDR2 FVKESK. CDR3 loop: CASSQLRWADQYF. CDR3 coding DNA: TGTGCCAGCAGCCAACTCCGCTGGGCGGACCAGTACTTC.

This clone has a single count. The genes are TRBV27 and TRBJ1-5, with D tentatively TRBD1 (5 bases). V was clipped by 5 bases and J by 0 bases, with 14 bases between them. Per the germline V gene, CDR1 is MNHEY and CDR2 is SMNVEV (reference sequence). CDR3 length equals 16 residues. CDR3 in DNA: TGTGCCAGCAGTCCCGGGGCCCTCCCTAGCAATCAGCCCCAGCATTTT. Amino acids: CASSPGALPSNQPQHF.

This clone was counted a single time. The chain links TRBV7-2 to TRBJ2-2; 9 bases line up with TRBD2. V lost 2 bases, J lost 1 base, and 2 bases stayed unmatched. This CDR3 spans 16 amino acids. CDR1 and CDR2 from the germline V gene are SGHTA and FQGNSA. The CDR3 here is CASSLKLAGNTGELFF. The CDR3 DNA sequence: TGTGCCAGCAGCTTAAAACTAGCGGGGAACACCGGGGAGCTGTTTTTT.

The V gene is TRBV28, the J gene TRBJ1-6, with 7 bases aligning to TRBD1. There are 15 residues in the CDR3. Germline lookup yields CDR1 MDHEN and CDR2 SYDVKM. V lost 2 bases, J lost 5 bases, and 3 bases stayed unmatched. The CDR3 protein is CASSLRQGDNSPLHF. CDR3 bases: TGTGCCAGCAGTTTAAGGCAGGGGGATAATTCACCCCTCCACTTT. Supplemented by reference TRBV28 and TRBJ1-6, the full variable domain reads DVKVTQSSRYLVKRTGEKVFLECVQDMDHENMFWYRQDPGLGLRLIYFSYDVKMKEKGDIPEGYSVSREKKERFSLILESASTNQTSMYLCASSLRQGDNSPLHFGNGTRLTVT.

CDR3 sequence: CASTQGSAYEQYF. CDR3 bases: TGTGCCAGCACTCAGGGGTCAGCCTACGAGCAGTACTTC. The chain has TRBV6-5 and TRBJ2-7; D possibly corresponds to TRBD1 (6 bases). Germline CDR1 is MNHEY and CDR2 is SVGAGI. V was clipped by 7 bases and J by 2 bases, with 12 bases between them. The CDR3 covers 13 residues.

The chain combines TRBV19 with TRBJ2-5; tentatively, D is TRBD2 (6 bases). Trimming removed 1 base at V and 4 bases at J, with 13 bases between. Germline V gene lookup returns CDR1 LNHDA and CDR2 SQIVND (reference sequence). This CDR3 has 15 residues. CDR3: CASSIVGGWRETQYF. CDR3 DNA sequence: TGTGCCAGTAGTATAGTGGGGGGATGGCGAGAGACCCAGTACTTC.

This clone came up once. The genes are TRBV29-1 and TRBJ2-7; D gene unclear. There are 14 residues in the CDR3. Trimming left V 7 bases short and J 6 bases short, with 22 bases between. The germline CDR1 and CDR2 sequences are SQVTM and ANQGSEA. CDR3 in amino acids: CSAGPGGSTGEQYF. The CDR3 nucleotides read TGCAGCGCCGGACCCGGTGGGTCCACTGGCGAGCAGTACTTC.

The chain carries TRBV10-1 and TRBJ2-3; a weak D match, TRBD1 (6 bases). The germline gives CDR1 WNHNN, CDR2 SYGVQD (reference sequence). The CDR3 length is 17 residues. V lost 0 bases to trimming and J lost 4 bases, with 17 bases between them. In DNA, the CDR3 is TGCGCCAGCAGTGAGTCGAGGGCAGGGGATATGGCAGATACGCAGTATTTT. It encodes CASSESRAGDMADTQYF.

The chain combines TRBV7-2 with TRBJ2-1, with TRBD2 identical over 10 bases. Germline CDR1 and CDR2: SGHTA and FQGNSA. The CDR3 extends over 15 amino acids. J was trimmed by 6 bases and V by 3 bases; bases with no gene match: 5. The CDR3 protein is CASSFSGRGFNEQFF. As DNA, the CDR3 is TGTGCCAGCAGCTTCAGCGGGAGGGGGTTCAATGAGCAGTTCTTC.

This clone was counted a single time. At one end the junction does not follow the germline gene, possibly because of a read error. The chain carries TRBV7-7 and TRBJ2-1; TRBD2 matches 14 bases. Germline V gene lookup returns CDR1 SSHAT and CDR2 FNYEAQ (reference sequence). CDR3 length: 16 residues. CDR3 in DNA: TGTGCTAGCAGTGAGCTAATGACTAGCGGGAGGGTTGAGCAGTTCTTC. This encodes CASSELMTSGRVEQFF.

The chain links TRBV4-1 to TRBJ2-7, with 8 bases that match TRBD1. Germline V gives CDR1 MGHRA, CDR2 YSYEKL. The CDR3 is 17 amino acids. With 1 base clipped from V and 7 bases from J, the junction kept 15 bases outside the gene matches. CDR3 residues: CASSQAERQGIVREQYF. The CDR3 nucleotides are TGCGCCAGCAGCCAAGCCGAACGACAGGGGATTGTGCGTGAGCAGTACTTC.

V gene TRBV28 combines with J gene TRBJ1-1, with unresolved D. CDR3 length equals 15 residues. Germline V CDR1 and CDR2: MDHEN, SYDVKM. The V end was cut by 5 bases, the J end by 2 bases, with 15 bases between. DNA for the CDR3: TGTGCCAGCAGTGTCCCCTGGAGGCTTAACACTGAAGCTTTCTTT. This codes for CASSVPWRLNTEAFF.

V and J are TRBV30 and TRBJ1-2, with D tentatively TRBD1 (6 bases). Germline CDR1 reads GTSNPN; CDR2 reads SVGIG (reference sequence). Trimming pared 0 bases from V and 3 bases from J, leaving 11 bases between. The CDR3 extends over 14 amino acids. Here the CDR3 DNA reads TGTGCCTGGAGTGTAAATCAGGGGTACTATGGCTACACCTTC. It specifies CAWSVNQGYYGYTF.

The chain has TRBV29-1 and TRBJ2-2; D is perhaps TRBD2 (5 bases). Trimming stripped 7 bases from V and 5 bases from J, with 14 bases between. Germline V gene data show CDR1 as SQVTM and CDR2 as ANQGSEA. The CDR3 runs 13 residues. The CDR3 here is CSALGRRTGELFF. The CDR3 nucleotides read TGCAGCGCATTGGGTAGGAGGACCGGGGAGCTGTTTTTT.

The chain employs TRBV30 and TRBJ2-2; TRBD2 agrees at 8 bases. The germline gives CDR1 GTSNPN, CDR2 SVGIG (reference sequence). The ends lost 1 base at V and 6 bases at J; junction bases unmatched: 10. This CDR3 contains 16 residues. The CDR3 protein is CAWSALGGRRAGELFF. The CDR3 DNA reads TGTGCCTGGAGTGCCCTTGGCGGGAGGAGGGCCGGGGAGCTGTTTTTT.

DNA of the CDR3: TGTGCCACCAGCCCGCGGGTGAAGGAAACTGAAGCTTTCTTT. Its translation: CATSPRVKETEAFF. The rearrangement joins TRBV15 to TRBJ1-1; D unclear. Trimming cost V 5 bases and J 5 bases, with 15 bases left between them. Germline CDR1 and CDR2: LNHNV and YYDKDF (reference sequence). The CDR3 is 14 amino acids.

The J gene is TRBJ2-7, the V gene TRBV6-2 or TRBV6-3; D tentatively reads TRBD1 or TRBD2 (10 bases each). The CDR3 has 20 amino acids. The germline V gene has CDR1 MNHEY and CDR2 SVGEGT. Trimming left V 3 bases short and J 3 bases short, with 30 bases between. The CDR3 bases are TGTGCCAGCAGTTATATTTTGGGACAGGGGAGCACTAGCGGGAACTACGAGCAGTACTTC. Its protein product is CASSYILGQGSTSGNYEQYF.

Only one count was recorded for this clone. The CDR3 DNA is TGTGCCAGCAGTGCCTGGACTAGCGGGAGCGCACTGTCAGATGAGCAGTTCTTC. This sequence encodes CASSAWTSGSALSDEQFF. The V gene is TRBV6-1, the J gene TRBJ2-1; 13 nucleotides align to TRBD2. The J segment lost 8 bases and the V segment lost 4 bases, leaving 14 bases of the junction unmatched. The CDR3 is 18 amino acids. Germline CDR1 MNHNS, CDR2 SASEGT.

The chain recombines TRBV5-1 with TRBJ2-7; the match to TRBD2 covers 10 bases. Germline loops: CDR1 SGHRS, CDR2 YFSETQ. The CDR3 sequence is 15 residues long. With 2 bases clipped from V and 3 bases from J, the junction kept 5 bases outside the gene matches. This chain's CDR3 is CASSLRLAGDYEQYF. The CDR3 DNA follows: TGCGCCAGCAGCTTACGGCTAGCGGGAGACTACGAGCAGTACTTC.

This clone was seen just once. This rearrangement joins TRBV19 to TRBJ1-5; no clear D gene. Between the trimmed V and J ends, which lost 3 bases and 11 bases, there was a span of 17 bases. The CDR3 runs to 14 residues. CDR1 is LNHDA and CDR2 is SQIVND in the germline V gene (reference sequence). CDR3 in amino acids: CASSIRLERSAQHF. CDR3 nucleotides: TGTGCCAGTAGTATTCGATTGGAAAGATCAGCCCAGCATTTT.

The CDR3 sequence: CASRASASPYEQYF. Here the CDR3 DNA reads TGTGCCAGTAGAGCTAGCGCCTCACCATACGAGCAGTACTTC. This chain links TRBV19 with TRBJ2-7, with a possible D match to TRBD2 (6 bases). V was shortened by 6 bases and J by 4 bases, with 16 bases between the two germline ends. The V gene's germline CDR1 is LNHDA and CDR2 SQIVND (reference sequence). This CDR3 is built from 14 residues. Complete variable domain (other parts from reference TRBV19 and TRBJ2-7): DGGITQSPKYLFRKEGQNVTLSCEQNLNHDAMYWYRQDPGQGLRLIYYSQIVNDFQKGDIAEGYSVSREKKESFPLTVTSAQKNPTAFYLCASRASASPYEQYFGPGTRLTVT.

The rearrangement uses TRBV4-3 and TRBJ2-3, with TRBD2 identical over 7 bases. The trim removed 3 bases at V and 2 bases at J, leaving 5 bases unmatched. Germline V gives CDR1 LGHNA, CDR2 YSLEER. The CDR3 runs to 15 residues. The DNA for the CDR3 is TGCGCCAGCAGCCAGGGGGGAGGGAACACAGATACGCAGTATTTT. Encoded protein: CASSQGGGNTDTQYF.

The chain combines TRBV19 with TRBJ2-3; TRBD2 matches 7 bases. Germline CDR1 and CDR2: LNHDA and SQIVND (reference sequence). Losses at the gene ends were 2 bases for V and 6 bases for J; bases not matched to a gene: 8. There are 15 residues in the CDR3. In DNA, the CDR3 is TGTGCCAGTAGTATACCCATCGGGACTACGGATACGCAGTATTTT. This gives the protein CASSIPIGTTDTQYF.

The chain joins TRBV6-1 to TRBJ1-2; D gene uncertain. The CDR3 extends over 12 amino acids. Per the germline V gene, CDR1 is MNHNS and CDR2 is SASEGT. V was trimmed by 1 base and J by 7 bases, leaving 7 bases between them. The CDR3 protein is CASSEVGSGYTF. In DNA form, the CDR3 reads TGTGCCAGCAGTGAAGTGGGGTCTGGCTACACCTTC.

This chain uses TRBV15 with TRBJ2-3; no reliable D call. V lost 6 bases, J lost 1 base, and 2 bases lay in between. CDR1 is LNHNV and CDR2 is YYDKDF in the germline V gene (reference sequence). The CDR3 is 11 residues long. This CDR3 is CATRGTDTQYF. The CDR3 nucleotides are TGTGCCACCAGGGGCACAGATACGCAGTATTTT.

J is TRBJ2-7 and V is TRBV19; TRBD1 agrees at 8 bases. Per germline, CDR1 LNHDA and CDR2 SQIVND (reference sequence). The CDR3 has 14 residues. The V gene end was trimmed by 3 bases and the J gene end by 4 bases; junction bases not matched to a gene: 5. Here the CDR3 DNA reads TGTGCCAGTAGTATTCCAGGGGGCGGTTACGAGCAGTACTTC. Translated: CASSIPGGGYEQYF.